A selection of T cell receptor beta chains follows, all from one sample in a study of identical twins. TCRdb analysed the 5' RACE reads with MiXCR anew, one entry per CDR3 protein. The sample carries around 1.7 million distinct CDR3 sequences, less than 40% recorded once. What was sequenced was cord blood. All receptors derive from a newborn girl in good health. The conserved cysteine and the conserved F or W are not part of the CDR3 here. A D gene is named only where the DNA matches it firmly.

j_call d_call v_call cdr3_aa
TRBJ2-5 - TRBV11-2 ASSLEPARQETQY
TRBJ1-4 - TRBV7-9 ASSSPRGVSNEKLF
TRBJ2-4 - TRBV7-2 ASSLQAPKNIQY
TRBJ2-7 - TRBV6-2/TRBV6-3 ASSSGRPQYEQY
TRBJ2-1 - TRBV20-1 SAHLAGSYNEQF
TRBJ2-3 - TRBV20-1 SARTVSPAEDTQY
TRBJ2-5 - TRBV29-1 SLLAGTSQETQY
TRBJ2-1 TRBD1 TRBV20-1 SQSPTTGNNEQF
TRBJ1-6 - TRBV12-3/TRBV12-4 ASSGPTEYSPLH
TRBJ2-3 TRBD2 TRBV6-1 ASSVAGAALDTQY
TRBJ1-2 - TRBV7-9 ASSLAETVYT
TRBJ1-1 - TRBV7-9 ASSLETVRTEAF
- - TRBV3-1 ASSQDPRQGPNEQY
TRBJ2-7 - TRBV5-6 ASSPLGDSPTGFSYEQY
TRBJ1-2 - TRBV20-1 SASRRTNGYT
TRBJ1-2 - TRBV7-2 ASSLSGQGHGYT
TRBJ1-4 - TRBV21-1 ASSNRLATNEKLF
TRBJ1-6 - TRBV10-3 AISEGPNNSPLH
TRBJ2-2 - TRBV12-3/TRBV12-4 ASRLLRPGELF
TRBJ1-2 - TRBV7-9 ASSFEVFQDNNYGCT
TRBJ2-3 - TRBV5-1 ASSLGGQTDTQY
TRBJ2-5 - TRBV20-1 SAQSRSQETQY
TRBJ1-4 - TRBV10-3 AISGPPLGEKLF
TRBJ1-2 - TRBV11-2 ASSSAASSDGYT
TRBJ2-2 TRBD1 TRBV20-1 SASGQGPGELF
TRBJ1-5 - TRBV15 ATSRDGRRGNQPQH
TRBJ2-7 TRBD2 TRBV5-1 ASSLGLAGLNEQY